This TCR beta chain was documented in a study of blood T cell repertoires in COVID-19. Study context: Acute and convalescent COVID-19 specimens originated in the United States, Italy and Spain.

V lost 6 bases to trimming and J lost 0 bases, with 27 bases between them. This CDR3 is built from 19 residues. CDR1 and CDR2 from the germline V gene are SGHRS and YFSETQ. As originally analysed: Amplification of reference gene primers provided the estimated nucleated cell counts. Profiling relied on immunoSEQ multiplex PCR, and the TCRdb table lists in-frame clones only, not all of them. V, J and clone size were drawn from that table, and D and trimming were deduced from the DNA. Counted here are more than 100,000 clones, under 80% occurring once; the ten biggest clones make up about 2.1%. The TCR originated in a man aged 65 to 79 with acute or convalescent COVID-19. The sequenced sample was peripheral blood. The V and J genes are TRBV5-1 and TRBJ1-1, with D perhaps TRBD1 (6 bases). For the CDR3, the DNA is TGCGCCAGCACCGTCAACCCGGGACACCGGCAGTTTTTGAACACTGAAGCTTTCTTT. It is translated as CASTVNPGHRQFLNTEAFF.